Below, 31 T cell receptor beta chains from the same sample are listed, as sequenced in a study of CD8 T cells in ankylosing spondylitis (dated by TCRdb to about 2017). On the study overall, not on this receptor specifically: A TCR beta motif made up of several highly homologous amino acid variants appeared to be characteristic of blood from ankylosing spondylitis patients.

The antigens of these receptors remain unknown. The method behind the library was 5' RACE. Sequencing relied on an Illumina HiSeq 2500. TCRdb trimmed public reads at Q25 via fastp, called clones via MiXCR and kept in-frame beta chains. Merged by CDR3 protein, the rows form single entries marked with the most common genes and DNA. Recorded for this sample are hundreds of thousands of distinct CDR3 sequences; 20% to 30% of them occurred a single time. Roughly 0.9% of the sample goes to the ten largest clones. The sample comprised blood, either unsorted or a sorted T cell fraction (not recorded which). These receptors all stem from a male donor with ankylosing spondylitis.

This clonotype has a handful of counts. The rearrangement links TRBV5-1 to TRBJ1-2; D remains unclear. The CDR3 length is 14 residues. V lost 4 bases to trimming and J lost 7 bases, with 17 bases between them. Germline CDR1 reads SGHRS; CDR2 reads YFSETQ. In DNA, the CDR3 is TGCGCCAGCAGCCAAGGCGGGGTTTTGACTGGCTACACCTTC. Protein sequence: CASSQGGVLTGYTF.

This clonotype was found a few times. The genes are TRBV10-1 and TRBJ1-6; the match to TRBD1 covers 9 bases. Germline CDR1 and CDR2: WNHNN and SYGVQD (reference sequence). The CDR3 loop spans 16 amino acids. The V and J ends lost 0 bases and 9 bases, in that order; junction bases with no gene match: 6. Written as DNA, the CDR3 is TGCGCCAGCAGTGAGTCGGGACAGGGAAAGGCTTCACCCCTCCACTTT. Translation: CASSESGQGKASPLHF.

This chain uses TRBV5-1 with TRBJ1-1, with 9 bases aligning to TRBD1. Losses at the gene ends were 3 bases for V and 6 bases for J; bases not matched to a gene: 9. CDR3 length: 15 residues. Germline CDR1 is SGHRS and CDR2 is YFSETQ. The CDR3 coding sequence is TGCGCCAGCAGCTGGCAACAGGGGGCAGCCCCTGAAGCTTTCTTT. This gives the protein CASSWQQGAAPEAFF.

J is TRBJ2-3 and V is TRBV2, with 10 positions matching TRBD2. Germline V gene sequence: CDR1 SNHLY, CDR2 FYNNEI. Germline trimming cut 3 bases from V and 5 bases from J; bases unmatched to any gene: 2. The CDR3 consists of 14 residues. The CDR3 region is CASSDLAGVDTQYF. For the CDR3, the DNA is TGTGCCAGCAGTGATCTAGCGGGAGTAGATACGCAGTATTTT.

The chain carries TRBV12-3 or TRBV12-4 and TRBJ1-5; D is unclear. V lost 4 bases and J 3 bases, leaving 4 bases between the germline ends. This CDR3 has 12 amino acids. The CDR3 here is CASSSFNQPQHF. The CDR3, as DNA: TGTGCCAGCAGTTCGTTCAATCAGCCCCAGCATTTT.

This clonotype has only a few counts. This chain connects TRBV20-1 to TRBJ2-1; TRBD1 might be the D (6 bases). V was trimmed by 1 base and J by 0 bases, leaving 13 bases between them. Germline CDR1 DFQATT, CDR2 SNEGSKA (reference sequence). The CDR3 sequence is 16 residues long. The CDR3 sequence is CSARVQGSRSYNEQFF. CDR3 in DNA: TGCAGTGCTAGAGTCCAGGGGTCCCGCTCCTACAATGAGCAGTTCTTC.

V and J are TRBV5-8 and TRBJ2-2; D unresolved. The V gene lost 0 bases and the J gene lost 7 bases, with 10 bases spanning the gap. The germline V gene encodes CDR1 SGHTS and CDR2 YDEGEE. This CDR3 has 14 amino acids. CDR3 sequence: CASSLEGYLGELFF. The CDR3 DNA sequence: TGTGCCAGCAGCTTGGAGGGTTATCTCGGGGAGCTGTTTTTT.

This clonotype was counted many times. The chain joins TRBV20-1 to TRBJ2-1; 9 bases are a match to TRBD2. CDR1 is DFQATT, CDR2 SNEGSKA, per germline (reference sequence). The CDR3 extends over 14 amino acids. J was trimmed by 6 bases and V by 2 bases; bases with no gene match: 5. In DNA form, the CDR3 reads TGCAGTGCTAGACTAGCGGGGAGGGGCAATGAGCAGTTCTTC. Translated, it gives CSARLAGRGNEQFF.

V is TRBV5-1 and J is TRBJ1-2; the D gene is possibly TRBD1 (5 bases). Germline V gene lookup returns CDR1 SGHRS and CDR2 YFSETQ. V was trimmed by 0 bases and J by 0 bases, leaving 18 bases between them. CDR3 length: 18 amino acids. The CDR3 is CASSLVESQGSTNYGYTF. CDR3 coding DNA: TGCGCCAGCAGCTTGGTGGAGTCGCAGGGATCGACTAACTATGGCTACACCTTC.

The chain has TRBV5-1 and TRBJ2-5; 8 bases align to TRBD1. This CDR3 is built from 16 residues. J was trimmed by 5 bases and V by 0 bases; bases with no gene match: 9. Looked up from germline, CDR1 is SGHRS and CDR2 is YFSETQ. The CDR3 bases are TGCGCCAGCAGCTTGGGAAAGGACAGGGTTTCGGAGACCCAGTACTTC. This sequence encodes CASSLGKDRVSETQYF.

CDR3 nucleotides: TGCAGTGCTAGAGATCTCCGGCTACTATACAATGAGCAGTTCTTC. It is translated as CSARDLRLLYNEQFF. The chain joins TRBV20-1 to TRBJ2-1; no firm D call. Germline V CDR1 and CDR2: DFQATT, SNEGSKA (reference sequence). The CDR3 covers 15 residues. The V gene lost 0 bases and the J gene lost 4 bases, with 13 bases spanning the gap.

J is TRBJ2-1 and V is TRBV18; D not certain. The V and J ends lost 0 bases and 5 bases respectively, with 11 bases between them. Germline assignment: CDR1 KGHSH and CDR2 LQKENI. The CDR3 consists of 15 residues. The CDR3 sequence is CASSPPVSQNNEQFF. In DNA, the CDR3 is TGTGCCAGCTCACCACCGGTGTCGCAAAACAATGAGCAGTTCTTC. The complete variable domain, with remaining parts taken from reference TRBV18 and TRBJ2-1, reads NAGVMQNPRHLVRRRGQEARLRCSPMKGHSHVYWYRQLPEEGLKFMVYLQKENIIDESGMPKERFSAEFPKEGPSILRIQQVVRGDSAAYFCASSPPVSQNNEQFFGPGTRLTVL.

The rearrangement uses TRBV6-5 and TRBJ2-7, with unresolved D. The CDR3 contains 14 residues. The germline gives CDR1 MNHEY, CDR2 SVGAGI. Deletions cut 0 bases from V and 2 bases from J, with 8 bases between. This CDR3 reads CASSYSGTPYEQYF. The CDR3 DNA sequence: TGTGCCAGCAGTTACTCGGGCACCCCCTACGAGCAGTACTTC.

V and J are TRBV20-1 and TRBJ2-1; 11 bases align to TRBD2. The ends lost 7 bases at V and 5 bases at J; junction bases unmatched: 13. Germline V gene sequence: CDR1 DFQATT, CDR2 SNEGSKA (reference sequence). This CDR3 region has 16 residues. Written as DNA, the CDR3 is TGCAGTGTGTGGTTGGGGACTAGCGGAGGAAACAATGAGCAGTTCTTC. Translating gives CSVWLGTSGGNNEQFF.

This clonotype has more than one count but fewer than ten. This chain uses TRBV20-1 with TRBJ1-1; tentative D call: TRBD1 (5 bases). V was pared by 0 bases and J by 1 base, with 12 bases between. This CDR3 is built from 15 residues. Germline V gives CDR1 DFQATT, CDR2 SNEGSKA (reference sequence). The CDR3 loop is CSARDYGGGNTEAFF. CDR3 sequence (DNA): TGCAGTGCTAGAGATTACGGGGGAGGGAACACTGAAGCTTTCTTT.

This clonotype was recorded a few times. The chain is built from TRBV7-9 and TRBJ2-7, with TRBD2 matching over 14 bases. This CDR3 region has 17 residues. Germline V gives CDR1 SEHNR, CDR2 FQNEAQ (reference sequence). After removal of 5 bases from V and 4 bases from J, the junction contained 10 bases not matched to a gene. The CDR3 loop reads CASSRKGLAGAGYEQYF. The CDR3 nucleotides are TGTGCCAGCAGCCGAAAGGGACTAGCGGGAGCTGGGTACGAGCAGTACTTC.

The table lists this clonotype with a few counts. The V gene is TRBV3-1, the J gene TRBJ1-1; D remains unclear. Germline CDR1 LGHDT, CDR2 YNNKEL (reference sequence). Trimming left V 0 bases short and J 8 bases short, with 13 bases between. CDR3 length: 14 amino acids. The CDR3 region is CASSQDFGSTEAFF. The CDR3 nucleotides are TGTGCCAGCAGCCAAGATTTCGGCAGCACGGAAGCTTTCTTT.

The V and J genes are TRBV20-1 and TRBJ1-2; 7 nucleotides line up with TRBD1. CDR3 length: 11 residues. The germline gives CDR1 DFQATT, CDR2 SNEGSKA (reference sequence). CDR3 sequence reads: CSALGGNGYTF. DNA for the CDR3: TGCAGCGCTTTAGGGGGCAATGGCTACACCTTC.

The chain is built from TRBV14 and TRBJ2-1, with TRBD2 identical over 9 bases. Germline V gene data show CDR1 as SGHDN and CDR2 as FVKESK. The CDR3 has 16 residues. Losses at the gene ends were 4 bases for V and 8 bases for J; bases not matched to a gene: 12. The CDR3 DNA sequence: TGTGCCAGCAGCCCTGGGAGTAGCGGGAGCTTCCATGAGCAGTTCTTC. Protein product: CASSPGSSGSFHEQFF.

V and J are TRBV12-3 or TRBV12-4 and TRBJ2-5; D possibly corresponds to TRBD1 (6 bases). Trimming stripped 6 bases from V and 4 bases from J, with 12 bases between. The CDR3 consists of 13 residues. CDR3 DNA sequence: TGTGCCAGCAGGGGACACTGGGGAGAGACCCAGTACTTC. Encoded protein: CASRGHWGETQYF.

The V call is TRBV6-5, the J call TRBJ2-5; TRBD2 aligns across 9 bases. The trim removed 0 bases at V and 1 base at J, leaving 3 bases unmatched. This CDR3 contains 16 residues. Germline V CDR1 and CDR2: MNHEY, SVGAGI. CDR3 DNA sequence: TGTGCCAGCAGTTACTCCCTAGCGGGGATCCAAGAGACCCAGTACTTC. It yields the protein CASSYSLAGIQETQYF.

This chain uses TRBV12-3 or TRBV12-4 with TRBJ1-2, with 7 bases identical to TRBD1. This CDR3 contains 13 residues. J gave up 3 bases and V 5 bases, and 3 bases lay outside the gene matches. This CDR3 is CASSRDSDYGYTF. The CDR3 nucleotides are TGTGCCAGCAGTCGGGACAGCGACTATGGCTACACCTTC.

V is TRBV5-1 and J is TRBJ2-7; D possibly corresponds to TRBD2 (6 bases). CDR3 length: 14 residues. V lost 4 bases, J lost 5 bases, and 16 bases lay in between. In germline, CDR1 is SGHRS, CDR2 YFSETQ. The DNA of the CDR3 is TGCGCCAGCAGCATCTACGGGACTTCTGACGAGCAGTACGTC. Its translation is CASSIYGTSDEQYV.

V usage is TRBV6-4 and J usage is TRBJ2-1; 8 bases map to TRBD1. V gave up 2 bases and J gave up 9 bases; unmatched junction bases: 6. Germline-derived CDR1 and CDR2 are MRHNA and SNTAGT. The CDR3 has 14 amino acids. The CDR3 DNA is TGTGCCAGCAGTGACCAGGGGGCGCCGAGTGAGCAGTTCTTC. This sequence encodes CASSDQGAPSEQFF.

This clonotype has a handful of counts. The CDR3 nucleotides are TGTGCCAGCAGTAAGGACCCCAATCAGCCCCAGCATTTT. Translating it yields CASSKDPNQPQHF. V gene TRBV27 combines with J gene TRBJ1-5, with D unclear. The CDR3 has 13 residues. V shed 5 bases and J shed 3 bases, with 8 bases lying between them. Per the germline V gene, CDR1 is MNHEY and CDR2 is SMNVEV (reference sequence).

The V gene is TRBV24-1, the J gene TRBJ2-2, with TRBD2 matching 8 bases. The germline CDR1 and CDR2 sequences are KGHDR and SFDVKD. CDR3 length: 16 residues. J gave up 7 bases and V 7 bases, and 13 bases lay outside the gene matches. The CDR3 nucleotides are TGTGCCACCAGACGAGACGGTAGCGGGACGGACGGGGAGCTGTTTTTT. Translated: CATRRDGSGTDGELFF.

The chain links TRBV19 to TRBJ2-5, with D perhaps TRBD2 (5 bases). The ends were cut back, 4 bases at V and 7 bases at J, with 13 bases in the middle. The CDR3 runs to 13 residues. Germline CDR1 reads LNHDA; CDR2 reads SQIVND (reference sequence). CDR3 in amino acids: CASSTTTAGTQYF. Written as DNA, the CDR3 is TGTGCCAGTAGTACGACCACTGCGGGGACCCAGTACTTC.

CDR3 loop: CSATQGSYGYTF. The DNA for the CDR3 is TGCAGTGCTACACAGGGGAGCTATGGCTACACCTTC. The genes are TRBV20-1 and TRBJ1-2; 7 bases align to TRBD1. The CDR3 spans 12 residues. Germline CDR1 and CDR2: DFQATT and SNEGSKA (reference sequence). V lost 4 bases and J lost 4; bases outside the gene matches: 3.

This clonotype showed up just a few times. DNA for the CDR3: TGTGCCAGCAGTGAAACCCCGCTAGCCGATACGCAGTATTTT. This sequence encodes CASSETPLADTQYF. The rearrangement links TRBV2 to TRBJ2-3, with a tentative D call TRBD2 (5 bases). V was shortened by 2 bases and J by 6 bases, with 12 bases between the two germline ends. Looked up from germline, CDR1 is SNHLY and CDR2 is FYNNEI. There are 14 residues in the CDR3.

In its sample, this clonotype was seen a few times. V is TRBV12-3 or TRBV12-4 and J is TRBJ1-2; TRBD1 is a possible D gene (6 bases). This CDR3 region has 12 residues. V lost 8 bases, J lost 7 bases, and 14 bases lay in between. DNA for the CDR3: TGTGCCAGCGGCCCAGCAGGGGTTGGCTACACCTTC. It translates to CASGPAGVGYTF.

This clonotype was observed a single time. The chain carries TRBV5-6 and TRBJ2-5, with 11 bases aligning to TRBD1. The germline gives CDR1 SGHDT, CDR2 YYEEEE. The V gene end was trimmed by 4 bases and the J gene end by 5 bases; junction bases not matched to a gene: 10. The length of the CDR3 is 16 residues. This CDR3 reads CASSLKGQGAGETQYF. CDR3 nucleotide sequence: TGTGCCAGCAGCCTAAAAGGACAGGGGGCAGGGGAGACCCAGTACTTC.